These 17 T cell receptor beta chains were all obtained from the same sample, sequenced in a study of cytomegalovirus exposure and HLA in healthy donors (dated by TCRdb to 2017 to 2019). The method was the immunoSEQ multiplex PCR assay. This immuneACCESS table, as held by TCRdb, lists in-frame sequences with V and J called but not all clones. Of the missing ones, under half trace to an unresolved V gene in checked studies; the others have no known cause. Within this sample are hundreds of thousands of clones, with roughly 87% of them counted one time only. Together, the top ten hold 12% of the sample. The sequenced sample was PBMCs. All receptors come from a man in his late teens or twenties in good health and CMV-seropositive.

The chain joins TRBV6-6 to TRBJ1-1; possibly TRBD1 for D (5 bases). The CDR3 has 11 residues. V gave up 5 bases and J gave up 7 bases, with 8 bases separating them. The germline V gene has CDR1 MNHNY and CDR2 SVGAGI (reference sequence). Here the CDR3 reads CASSIDSEAFF. The CDR3 DNA sequence: TGTGCCAGCAGTATAGACAGTGAAGCTTTCTTT.

The chain couples TRBV7-6 to TRBJ2-1; D is undetermined. Germline V gives CDR1 SGHVS, CDR2 FNYEAQ. The V end was cut by 1 base, the J end by 9 bases, with 4 bases between. The length of the CDR3 is 11 residues. CDR3 nucleotides: TGTGCCAGCAGCTTAGGACGTGAGCAGTTCTTC. This sequence encodes CASSLGREQFF. The full variable domain, completed using reference TRBV7-6 and TRBJ2-1, is GAGVSQSPRYKVTKRGQDVALRCDPISGHVSLYWYRQALGQGPEFLTYFNYEAQQDKSGLPNDRFSAERPEGSISTLTIQRTEQRDSAMYRCASSLGREQFFGPGTRLTVL.

J is TRBJ2-7 and V is TRBV28; TRBD1 is a possible D gene (6 bases). The CDR3 loop spans 12 amino acids. Germline assignment: CDR1 MDHEN and CDR2 SYDVKM. Trimming took 10 bases from V and 2 from J, leaving 12 bases between them. CDR3 sequence (DNA): TGTGCCATCAACGCAGGGGCCTACGAGCAGTACTTC. Translating it yields CAINAGAYEQYF.

This clone was counted once. This rearrangement joins TRBV5-8 to TRBJ1-1; D remains ambiguous. The CDR3 extends over 13 amino acids. The germline V gene encodes CDR1 SGHTS and CDR2 YDEGEE. The germline V and J ends were trimmed by 2 bases and 3 bases, with 8 bases remaining between them. This CDR3 is CASSFQEDTEAFF. The CDR3 coding sequence is TGTGCCAGCAGCTTTCAGGAAGACACTGAAGCTTTCTTT.

V is TRBV2 and J is TRBJ2-1, with TRBD2 matching 11 bases. The CDR3 covers 17 residues. Germline V gene sequence: CDR1 SNHLY, CDR2 FYNNEI. Trimming removed 6 bases from V and 5 bases from J; junction bases left unmatched: 12. The CDR3 sequence: CASREAMTSGIHNEQFF. The CDR3 DNA follows: TGTGCCAGCAGAGAGGCCATGACTAGCGGGATCCACAATGAGCAGTTCTTC.

The gene calls are TRBV7-8 and TRBJ2-1; 9 nucleotides match TRBD2. Germline CDR1 is SGHVS and CDR2 is FQNEAQ. The length of the CDR3 is 16 residues. J gave up 7 bases and V 0 bases, and 7 bases lay outside the gene matches. CDR3 nucleotide sequence: TGTGCCAGCAGCTTAGCGGGGGCTAGCGGGATGAATGAGCAGTTCTTC. Translating it yields CASSLAGASGMNEQFF.

Concerning this clone: The junction departs from germline at one end; a sequencing error may be responsible. This rearrangement joins TRBV30 to TRBJ2-1; 14 bases match TRBD2. Germline V gives CDR1 GTSNPN, CDR2 SVGIG (reference sequence). The CDR3 spans 13 residues. The CDR3 reads CAWSVPTSGRGIF. CDR3 bases: TGTGCCTGGAGTGTTCCGACTAGCGGGAGGGGAATCTTC.

The chain combines TRBV7-3 with TRBJ1-1, with TRBD1 matching over 7 bases. Unmatched junction bases numbered 9, after V lost 5 bases and J lost 3 bases. CDR1 and CDR2 from the germline V gene are SGHTA and FQGTGA. The CDR3 loop spans 15 amino acids. CDR3 DNA: TGTGCCAGCAGCCCCACAGGGGTAGGGGACACTGAAGCTTTCTTT. Translation gives CASSPTGVGDTEAFF.

The chain carries TRBV11-2 and TRBJ1-1, with a possible D match to TRBD1 (6 bases). The V and J ends lost 4 bases and 5 bases respectively, with 14 bases between them. This CDR3 contains 14 residues. The germline V gene encodes CDR1 SGHAT and CDR2 FQNNGV. The DNA for the CDR3 is TGTGCCAGCAGCTCGCAGACAGGAGGGACTGAAGCTTTCTTT. Translating gives CASSSQTGGTEAFF.

In its sample, this clone was seen once. The genes are TRBV7-9 and TRBJ2-2; 12 bases fit TRBD2. CDR1 is SEHNR and CDR2 is FQNEAQ in the germline V gene (reference sequence). The CDR3 runs 18 residues. The trim removed 4 bases at V and 6 bases at J, leaving 12 bases unmatched. This CDR3 reads CASSSPLTSGSTAGELFF. CDR3 DNA: TGTGCCAGCAGCTCCCCCTTGACTAGCGGGAGTACCGCCGGGGAGCTGTTTTTT. The whole variable domain, filled in from reference TRBV7-9 and TRBJ2-2, reads DTGVSQNPRHKITKRGQNVTFRCDPISEHNRLYWYRQTLGQGPEFLTYFQNEAQLEKSRLLSDRFSAERPKGSFSTLEIQRTEQGDSAMYLCASSSPLTSGSTAGELFFGEGSRLTVL.

The CDR3 here is CSVEDPDRSSYEQYF. The CDR3 bases are TGCAGCGTTGAAGATCCTGACAGGTCCTCCTACGAGCAGTACTTC. The V gene is TRBV29-1, the J gene TRBJ2-7, with D perhaps matching TRBD1 (6 bases). The ends were cut back, 0 bases at V and 0 bases at J, with 12 bases in the middle. This CDR3 region has 15 residues. The germline V gene has CDR1 SQVTM and CDR2 ANQGSEA.

The chain couples TRBV27 to TRBJ1-4, with 8 bases matching TRBD1. V trimming: 6 bases; J trimming: 8 bases; junction bases outside the gene matches: 11. CDR1 is MNHEY, CDR2 SMNVEV, per germline (reference sequence). The CDR3 totals 15 residues. The DNA for the CDR3 is TGTGCCAGCAGCCCTGACAGGGGAGTGTCGGAAAAACTGTTTTTT. It translates to CASSPDRGVSEKLFF.

As regards this clone: Other DNA sequences in this specimen translate into the identical CDR3. CDR3 coding DNA: TGTGCCAGCAGTTTATTGGGGGGGACTGAAGCTTTCTTT. It specifies CASSLLGGTEAFF. The V call is TRBV27, the J call TRBJ1-1, with D maybe TRBD1 (5 bases). Trimming pared 1 base from V and 5 bases from J, leaving 8 bases between. CDR3 length: 13 residues. Germline CDR1 reads MNHEY; CDR2 reads SMNVEV (reference sequence).

A word on this clone: At one boundary the junction diverges from the germline segment, which might be a read error. The chain recombines TRBV5-1 with TRBJ1-3, with 7 bases lining up with TRBD1. There are 12 residues in the CDR3. Germline V CDR1 and CDR2: SGHRS, YFSETQ. CDR3 DNA: TGCGCCAGCAGCTCAGCGGGGACAGATTTTTCTTTT. Protein: CASSSAGTDFSF.

The V gene is TRBV9, the J gene TRBJ2-7; D remains ambiguous. V was pared by 0 bases and J by 3 bases, with 10 bases between. The CDR3 contains 14 residues. The germline V gene encodes CDR1 SGDLS and CDR2 YYNGEE. The CDR3 here is CASSVGRPGYEQYF. The CDR3 DNA reads TGTGCCAGCAGCGTAGGAAGACCCGGCTACGAGCAGTACTTC.

The chain recombines TRBV4-1 with TRBJ1-5, with unresolved D. V gave up 4 bases and J gave up 5 bases, with 15 bases separating them. Looked up from germline, CDR1 is MGHRA and CDR2 is YSYEKL. The CDR3 runs 15 residues. CDR3 sequence reads: CASSLSHDGYQPQHF. CDR3 DNA sequence: TGCGCCAGCAGCCTATCCCATGACGGGTATCAGCCCCAGCATTTT.

The V call is TRBV7-9, the J call TRBJ2-3, with TRBD1 identical over 8 bases. CDR3 length equals 14 residues. Germline lookup yields CDR1 SEHNR and CDR2 FQNEAQ (reference sequence). The V gene end was trimmed by 7 bases and the J gene end by 5 bases; junction bases not matched to a gene: 8. In nucleotides, the CDR3 is TGTGCCAGCAACCCAGGACAGGGAAGAGATACGCAGTATTTT. Translated: CASNPGQGRDTQYF.